This T cell receptor beta chain was sequenced in a study of CD8 T cells in Susac syndrome. Study-wide results and caveats: The CD4+ T cell repertoire of patients with Susac syndrome showed no detectable clonal expansion. It was acknowledged by the study that relatively few individuals were included in its TCR sequencing and HLA analysis.

Sequencing targeted TCR beta in T cells from blood (CD8+ and CD4+). As concerns this clonotype: Its antigen is not identified.

RNA was extracted with the RNeasy kit, and a quantity of 0.5 to 1 ug was reverse transcribed using random hexamers. TCRdb redid the calling of the immunoSEQ multiplex PCR reads with MiXCR, one entry per CDR3 protein. The sample shows hundreds of thousands of distinct CDR3 sequences, less than 95% of them seen only once. Trimming took 5 bases from V and 9 from J, leaving 17 bases between them. The V gene's germline CDR1 is SGHAT and CDR2 FQNNGV. This CDR3 region has 15 residues. This chain joins TRBV11-2 and TRBJ1-6; D possibly corresponds to TRBD1 (5 bases). This clonotype originated in a human donor with Susac syndrome. The source material was CD4+ T cells from PBMCs. CDR3 sequence reads: CASSPGGEGTSPLHF. CDR3 bases: TGTGCCAGCAGCCCCGGAGGGGAAGGCACTTCACCCCTCCACTTT.